The subject of this entry is one TCR beta chain. Its cognate antigen is unknown. The data derive from a study of identical twins. Study conclusions and caveats: Within twin pairs, the out-of-frame alpha sequences they shared showed excess low generation probability. Models underestimated TCR alpha sharing (out-of-frame) in monozygotic twins.

The CDR3 has 20 amino acids. CDR1 is LGHNT and CDR2 is FRNRAP in the germline V gene. V shed 0 bases and J 5 bases; nucleotides not matched to a gene: 16. Template switching supplied a universal primer site; unique molecular identifiers were carried on the cDNA. Using its own MiXCR run on the 5' RACE reads, TCRdb lists one record per CDR3 protein. The table lists approximately 620,000 distinct CDR3 sequences, 8.5% to 9.5% of them singletons. The sample was also reused in another study, on yellow fever vaccine responses in identical twins.

This receptor was obtained from a woman aged 18-35 years in good health. The sample taken for sequencing was PBMCs. The rearrangement joins TRBV12-5 to TRBJ2-3, with 11 bases fitting TRBD1. CDR3 amino acids: CASGLVTWTGGALAGDTQYF. The CDR3 DNA reads TGTGCTAGTGGTTTGGTAACCTGGACAGGGGGCGCGTTAGCTGGAGATACGCAGTATTTT. The variable domain in full, completed from reference TRBV12-5 and TRBJ2-3, reads DARVTQTPRHKVTEMGQEVTMRCQPILGHNTVFWYRQTMMQGLELLAYFRNRAPLDDSGMPKDRFSAEMPDATLATLKIQPSEPRDSAVYFCASGLVTWTGGALAGDTQYFGPGTRLTVL.